The clone carrying this T cell receptor (beta chain) occurred a few times. Its specificity is not known. V was pared by 4 bases and J by 1 base, with 5 bases of the junction left unmatched. Germline V CDR1 and CDR2: SGHRS, YFSETQ. The CDR3 extends over 14 amino acids. The sample belongs to a study of early T cells in non-severe SARS-CoV-2 infection. Study in general: Unsorted whole blood bulk RNA was sequenced, with unpaired chains. Overall study results and limits: Anti-spike CD8 specificities were favored by VDJdb matching, whose results missed private and CD4 specificities.

Researchers attached unique molecular identifiers to individual cDNA molecules. TCRdb re-analysed the 5' RACE reads in MiXCR, keeping a single row per CDR3 protein. The profile covers roughly 75,000 distinct CDR3 sequences, with less than 20% appearing a single time and about 3% taken by the ten largest. This chain connects TRBV5-1 to TRBJ2-7; the match to TRBD2 covers 7 bases. This clonotype was sampled from an adult who was a healthcare worker with PCR-confirmed SARS-CoV-2 infection or an uninfected control (not recorded which). Sequences were obtained from whole blood. CDR3 residues: CASSPREQSYEQYF. The CDR3 region has the DNA TGCGCCAGCAGCCCGCGGGAGCAATCCTACGAGCAGTACTTC.